The 7 T cell receptor beta chains given below trace back to one sample, sequenced in a study of glioma-infiltrating T cells after dendritic cell vaccination. Repertoires were generated with immunoSEQ multiplex PCR, while TCRdb's copy carries only in-frame clones and drops some. The data contain about 50,000 clones, about 85% of them seen just once; the ten biggest clones take up about an eighth. This specimen was blood, taken before dendritic cell vaccination. The receptor source for this set is a human donor with glioblastoma.

This chain connects TRBV9 to TRBJ2-3; tentative D call: TRBD2 (6 bases). The germline gives CDR1 SGDLS, CDR2 YYNGEE. V was cut by 0 bases and J by 4 bases, with 12 bases left in between. The CDR3 loop spans 15 amino acids. This chain's CDR3 is CASSVGTGVPDTQYF. The CDR3 region has the DNA TGTGCCAGCAGCGTAGGGACGGGAGTCCCAGATACGCAGTATTTT.

The chain uses TRBV5-4 and TRBJ1-1; TRBD1 matches 10 bases. Germline trimming cut 4 bases from V and 5 bases from J; bases unmatched to any gene: 5. CDR3 size: 14 residues. CDR1 is SGHNT, CDR2 YYREEE, per germline (reference sequence). CDR3 DNA sequence: TGTGCCAGCAGCGACCGGGACAGGGGTACTGAAGCTTTCTTT. This gives the protein CASSDRDRGTEAFF.

The chain joins TRBV13 to TRBJ2-3; a possible D gene is TRBD2 (5 bases). Looked up from germline, CDR1 is PRHDT and CDR2 is FYEKMQ (reference sequence). CDR3 length equals 16 residues. V was clipped by 1 base and J by 0 bases, with 11 bases between them. The CDR3 sequence: CASSLVDGDSTDTQYF. CDR3 coding DNA: TGTGCCAGCAGCTTAGTCGACGGGGATAGCACAGATACGCAGTATTTT.

This chain links TRBV7-9 with TRBJ1-2; 11 bases match TRBD1. The CDR3 sequence is 14 residues long. The J segment lost 3 bases and the V segment lost 3 bases, leaving 0 bases of the junction unmatched. Germline V gene lookup returns CDR1 SEHNR and CDR2 FQNEAQ (reference sequence). The CDR3 bases are TGTGCCAGCAGCTTGGGACAGGGGGACTATGGCTACACCTTC. Amino acid sequence: CASSLGQGDYGYTF.

The chain carries TRBV4-3 and TRBJ1-2; D is uncertain. The CDR3 contains 15 residues. Trimming cost V 0 bases and J 1 base, with 9 bases left between them. Germline lookup yields CDR1 LGHNA and CDR2 YSLEER. The CDR3 coding sequence is TGCGCCAGCAGCCAAGATAGTCCCCTTAACTATGGCTACACCTTC. Its translation is CASSQDSPLNYGYTF.

This clone was recorded a few times. The chain combines TRBV5-1 with TRBJ1-3; possible D gene TRBD1, 6 bases. Per the germline V gene, CDR1 is SGHRS and CDR2 is YFSETQ. This CDR3 has 15 amino acids. V was shortened by 5 bases and J by 2 bases, with 14 bases between the two germline ends. The CDR3 spells CASRPSWGPGNTIYF. CDR3 bases: TGCGCCAGCAGACCTTCGTGGGGGCCTGGAAACACCATATATTTT.

This sequence joins TRBV18 and TRBJ1-1; 7 bases line up with TRBD1. Germline CDR1 is KGHSH and CDR2 is LQKENI. V trimming: 4 bases; J trimming: 4 bases; junction bases outside the gene matches: 9. The CDR3 contains 15 residues. The CDR3 DNA follows: TGTGCCAGCTCACTGAAAGGGGGCGAAGGCACTGAAGCTTTCTTT. Residues: CASSLKGGEGTEAFF.